The rows below give T cell receptor beta chains drawn from one sample of a study of shared clonotypes between healthy human individuals. Assay: immunoSEQ multiplex PCR; the TCRdb copy retains only in-frame clones and omits some. The sample includes 2 million to 2.5 million clones, around 95% of them seen just once. The sequenced sample consisted of naive CD4+ T cells sorted from blood. The origin of the receptors is a man aged 18 to 30 in good health. Each CDR3 is given with its conserved first and last residue. D genes are given only for firm matches. Clone sizes are given selectively: once, few, many, or a class where the clone is expanded.

DNA,CDR3,D,size,J,V
TGTGCCAGCAGCTTATCTCCGATCGGGTATCTCGAGCAGTACTTC,CASSLSPIGYLEQYF,-,-,TRBJ2-7,TRBV7-2
TGTGCCAGCAGCTTGGGGGGAGGGTTCCAGGAGTACTTC,CASSLGGGFQEYF,TRBD2,once,TRBJ2-7,TRBV7-2
TGTGCCAGCTTGAGCGGGGGGAACACAGATACGCAGTATTTT,CASLSGGNTDTQYF,TRBD2,-,TRBJ2-3,TRBV28
TGTGCCAGTAGTATACGAAGTGGGTCCTACGAGCAGTACTTC,CASSIRSGSYEQYF,-,-,TRBJ2-7,TRBV19
TGTGCCAGCAGCCATCTCTCTCGGGACTTAAACATTCAGTACTTC,CASSHLSRDLNIQYF,-,-,TRBJ2-4,TRBV11-2
TGTGCCAGCAGTGCTGACAGCCCTTCGGTTCGTGAAAAACTGTTTTTT,CASSADSPSVREKLFF,-,-,TRBJ1-4,TRBV2
TGTGCCAGCAGACCGGAATTTAGCAATCAGCCCCAGCATTTT,CASRPEFSNQPQHF,-,-,TRBJ1-5,TRBV6-5
TGTGCCAGCAGTTACTCGTCCGGACAGATCTATGGCTACACCTTC,CASSYSSGQIYGYTF,-,-,TRBJ1-2,TRBV6-5
TGCAGCGTCGCTCGGACAGTAGATGGCTACACCTTC,CSVARTVDGYTF,-,-,TRBJ1-2,TRBV29-1
TGTGCCAGCTCACCACAGACTAGCGGGAGGAGCACCTACGAGCAGTACTTC,CASSPQTSGRSTYEQYF,TRBD2,-,TRBJ2-7,TRBV18
TGTGCCAGCAGCTTAGCACCGGGACAGGCCCGCCAAGAGACCCAGTACTTC,CASSLAPGQARQETQYF,TRBD1,-,TRBJ2-5,TRBV11-3
TGTGCCAGCAGCTTAAAGGGGTCCGGGACCCAGTACTTC,CASSLKGSGTQYF,-,-,TRBJ2-5,TRBV7-3
TGTGCCAGCAGGGCAGGGGGGCGAGAGACCCAGTACTTC,CASRAGGRETQYF,-,-,TRBJ2-5,TRBV25-1
TGTGCCAGCAGTTTATCATTCAGCTCTGGAAACACCATATATTTT,CASSLSFSSGNTIYF,-,-,TRBJ1-3,TRBV27
TGTGCCTGGAGTGTAGTCGCAGATACGCAGTATTTT,CAWSVVADTQYF,-,-,TRBJ2-3,TRBV30
TGTGCCAGCAGTCTCGGGCTCATGATAGGTGGCTACACCTTC,CASSLGLMIGGYTF,-,-,TRBJ1-2,TRBV28
TGTGCCAGCAGTTACTCGATTGTAGGGAACGAGCAGTACTTC,CASSYSIVGNEQYF,-,-,TRBJ2-7,TRBV6-5
TGTGCCAGCAGCCGCGACAGGGCGGGGGAGCAGTACTTC,CASSRDRAGEQYF,-,-,TRBJ2-7,TRBV6-5
TGTGCCAGTAGTACACCGGGACGGGACTATGGCTACACCTTC,CASSTPGRDYGYTF,-,-,TRBJ1-2,TRBV19
TGTGCCAGCAGCTTCGGCGGGACTGCAAGGTTCTTC,CASSFGGTARFF,-,-,TRBJ2-1,TRBV11-2
TGTGCCAGCAGTTTTACAGGTTCCGGCACTGAAGCTTTCTTT,CASSFTGSGTEAFF,-,-,TRBJ1-1,TRBV6-5
TGTGCCAGTAGTTTAACAGGGGGCAGAGAAAAACTGTTTTTT,CASSLTGGREKLFF,TRBD1,-,TRBJ1-4,TRBV19
TGTGCCATCAGTGATGGATTAGGCACTGAAGCTTTCTTT,CAISDGLGTEAFF,-,-,TRBJ1-1,TRBV10-3
TGCGCCAGCAAAGTCTTCAGCACAGATACGCAGTATTTT,CASKVFSTDTQYF,-,-,TRBJ2-3,TRBV5-1
TGTGCCAGCAGTGAAGGGACTAGGATCGGGGAGCTGTTTTTT,CASSEGTRIGELFF,TRBD2,-,TRBJ2-2,TRBV6-1
TGCGCCAGCAGCGGGACAGGGGATTCGCGTGAGCAGTTCTTC,CASSGTGDSREQFF,TRBD1,-,TRBJ2-1,TRBV5-1
TGTGCCAGCAGCCAAGATTGGGACCTCAAGAATTCACCCCTCCACTTT,CASSQDWDLKNSPLHF,-,once,TRBJ1-6,TRBV14
TGCGCCAGCAGCTTGAGTCCGGTTACGAACACTGAAGCTTTCTTT,CASSLSPVTNTEAFF,-,-,TRBJ1-1,TRBV5-1
TGTGCCAGCAGGGAGACGCAGAATTATGGCTACACCTTC,CASRETQNYGYTF,-,-,TRBJ1-2,TRBV6-5
TGTGCCAGCAGTCCGCGGGATCCCATCAGCTCCTACGAGCAGTACTTC,CASSPRDPISSYEQYF,-,-,TRBJ2-7,TRBV27
TGTGCCAGCAGCCAAAGGGCAGGGCCGCACATTCAGTACTTC,CASSQRAGPHIQYF,-,once,TRBJ2-4,TRBV5-6
TGCGCCAGCAGCATGATTCTAGCGGGAGAATTGGATACGCAGTATTTT,CASSMILAGELDTQYF,TRBD2,-,TRBJ2-3,TRBV4-3
TGTGCTAGTGGTTTGCAGCCGAACACTGAAGCTTTCTTT,CASGLQPNTEAFF,-,few,TRBJ1-1,TRBV12-5
TGTGCCAGCAGCTTGGTAACAGGGAGAGGGGAGACCCAGTACTTC,CASSLVTGRGETQYF,-,-,TRBJ2-5,TRBV5-4
TGTGCCAGCAGTTTCTTCGGGCCCTACGAGCAGTACTTC,CASSFFGPYEQYF,-,-,TRBJ2-7,TRBV2
TGTGCCAGCAGCTCTGAAGACAGTTATTCACCCCTCCACTTT,CASSSEDSYSPLHF,-,-,TRBJ1-6,TRBV9
TGCGCCAGCAGCTGGACAGGCCTCGGTGGAAACACCATATATTTT,CASSWTGLGGNTIYF,TRBD1,-,TRBJ1-3,TRBV5-1
TGTGCCAGCAGCGCGCAGGCAAATGGCTACACCTTC,CASSAQANGYTF,-,-,TRBJ1-2,TRBV9
TGTGCCAGTACGGGGAGTGTAGGGAGCTCCTACGAGCAGTACTTC,CASTGSVGSSYEQYF,-,-,TRBJ2-7,TRBV19
TGTGCCAGCAGCGTAGCTGTGTGGGGGGAGCTGTTTTTT,CASSVAVWGELFF,-,-,TRBJ2-2,TRBV9